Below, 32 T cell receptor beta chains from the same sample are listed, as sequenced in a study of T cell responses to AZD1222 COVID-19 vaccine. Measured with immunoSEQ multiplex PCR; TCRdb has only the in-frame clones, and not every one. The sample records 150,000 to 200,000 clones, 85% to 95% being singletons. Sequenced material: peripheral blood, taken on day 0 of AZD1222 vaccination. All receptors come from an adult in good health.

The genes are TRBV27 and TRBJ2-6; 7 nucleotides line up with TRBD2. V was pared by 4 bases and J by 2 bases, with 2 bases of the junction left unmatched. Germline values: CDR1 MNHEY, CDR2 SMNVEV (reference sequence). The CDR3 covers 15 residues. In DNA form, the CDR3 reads TGTGCCAGCAGTTCGCTAGCGGCTGGGGCCAACGTCCTGACTTTC. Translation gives CASSSLAAGANVLTF.

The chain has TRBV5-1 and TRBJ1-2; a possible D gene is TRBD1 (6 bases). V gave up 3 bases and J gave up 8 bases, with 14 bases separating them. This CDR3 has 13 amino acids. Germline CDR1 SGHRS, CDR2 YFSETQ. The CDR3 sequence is CASSYQQGGGYTF. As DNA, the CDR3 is TGCGCCAGCAGCTACCAACAGGGAGGCGGCTACACCTTC.

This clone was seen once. The CDR3 loop reads CASSSSRAANTGELFF. The CDR3 nucleotides are TGTGCCAGCAGTTCCTCCAGGGCCGCGAACACCGGGGAGCTGTTTTTT. The chain uses TRBV28 and TRBJ2-2; D perhaps matches TRBD1 (5 bases). CDR1 and CDR2 from the germline V gene are MDHEN and SYDVKM. CDR3 length: 16 amino acids. Trimming stripped 4 bases from V and 0 bases from J, with 12 bases between.

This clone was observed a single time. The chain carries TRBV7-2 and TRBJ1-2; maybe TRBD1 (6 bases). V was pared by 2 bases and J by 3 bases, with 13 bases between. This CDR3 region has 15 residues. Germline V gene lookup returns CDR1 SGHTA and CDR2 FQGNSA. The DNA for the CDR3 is TGTGCCAGCAGCTTAAAACCGGGGGCTGACTATGGCTACACCTTC. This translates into CASSLKPGADYGYTF.

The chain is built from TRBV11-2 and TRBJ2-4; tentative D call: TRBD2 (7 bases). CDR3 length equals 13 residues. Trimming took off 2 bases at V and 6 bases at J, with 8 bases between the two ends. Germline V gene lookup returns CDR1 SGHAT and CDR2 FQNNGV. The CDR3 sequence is CASSLRGANIQYF. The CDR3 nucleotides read TGTGCCAGCAGCTTACGGGGGGCAAACATTCAGTACTTC.

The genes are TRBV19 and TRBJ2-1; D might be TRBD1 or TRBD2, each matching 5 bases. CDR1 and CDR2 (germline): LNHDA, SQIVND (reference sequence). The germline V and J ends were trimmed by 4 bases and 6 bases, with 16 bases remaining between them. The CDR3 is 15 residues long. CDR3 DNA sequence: TGTGCCAGTAGTACCTTTGGGGGAGTGAGCAATGAGCAGTTCTTC. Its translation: CASSTFGGVSNEQFF.

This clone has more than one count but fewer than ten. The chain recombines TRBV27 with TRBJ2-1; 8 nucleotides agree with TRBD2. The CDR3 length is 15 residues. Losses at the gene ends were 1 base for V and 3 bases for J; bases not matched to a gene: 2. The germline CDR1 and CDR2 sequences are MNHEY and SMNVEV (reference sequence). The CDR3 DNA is TGTGCCAGCAGTTTATATCGGGGGGGCTACAATGAGCAGTTCTTC. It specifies CASSLYRGGYNEQFF.

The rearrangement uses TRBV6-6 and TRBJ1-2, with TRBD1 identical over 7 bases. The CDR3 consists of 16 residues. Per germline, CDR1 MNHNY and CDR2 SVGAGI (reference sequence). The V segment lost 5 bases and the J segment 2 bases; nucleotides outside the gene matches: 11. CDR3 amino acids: CASSRQGFLLNYGYTF. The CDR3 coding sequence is TGTGCCAGCAGTCGACAGGGCTTCCTACTAAACTATGGCTACACCTTC.

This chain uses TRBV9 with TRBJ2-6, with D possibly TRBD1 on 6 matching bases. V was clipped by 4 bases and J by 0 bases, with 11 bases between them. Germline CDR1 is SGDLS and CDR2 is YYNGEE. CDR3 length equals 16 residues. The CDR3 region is CASSSYRASGANVLTF. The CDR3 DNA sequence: TGTGCCAGCAGCAGCTACAGGGCCTCTGGGGCCAACGTCCTGACTTTC.

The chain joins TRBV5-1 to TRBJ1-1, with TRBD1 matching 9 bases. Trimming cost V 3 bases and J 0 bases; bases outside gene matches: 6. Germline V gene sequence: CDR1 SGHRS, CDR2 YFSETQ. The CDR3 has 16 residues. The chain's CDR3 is CASSWDRAAMNTEAFF. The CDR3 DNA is TGCGCCAGCAGCTGGGACAGGGCCGCCATGAACACTGAAGCTTTCTTT.

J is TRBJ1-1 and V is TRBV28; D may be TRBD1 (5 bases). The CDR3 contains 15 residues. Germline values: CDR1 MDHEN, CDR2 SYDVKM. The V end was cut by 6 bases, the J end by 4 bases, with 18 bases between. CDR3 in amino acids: CASSLLPRGGTEAFF. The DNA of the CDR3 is TGTGCCAGCAGCCTCCTTCCCCGGGGGGGCACTGAAGCTTTCTTT. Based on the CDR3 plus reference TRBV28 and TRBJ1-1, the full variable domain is DVKVTQSSRYLVKRTGEKVFLECVQDMDHENMFWYRQDPGLGLRLIYFSYDVKMKEKGDIPEGYSVSREKKERFSLILESASTNQTSMYLCASSLLPRGGTEAFFGQGTRLTVV.

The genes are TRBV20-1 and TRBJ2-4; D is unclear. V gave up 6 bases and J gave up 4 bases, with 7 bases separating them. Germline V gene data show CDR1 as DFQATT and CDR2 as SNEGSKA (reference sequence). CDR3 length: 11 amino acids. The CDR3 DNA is TGCAGTGCCGCGATAAAAAACATTCAGTACTTC. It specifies CSAAIKNIQYF.

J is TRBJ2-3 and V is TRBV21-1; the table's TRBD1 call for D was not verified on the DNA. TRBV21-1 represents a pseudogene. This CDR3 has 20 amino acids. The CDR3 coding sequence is TGTGCCAGCAGCCAAACGGGACAGGGACGGGACACCCGTGACACAGATACGCAGTATTTT. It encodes CASSQTGQGRDTRDTDTQYF.

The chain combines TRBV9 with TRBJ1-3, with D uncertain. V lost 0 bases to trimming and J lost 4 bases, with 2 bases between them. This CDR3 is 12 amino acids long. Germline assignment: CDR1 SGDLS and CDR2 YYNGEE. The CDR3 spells CASSVDGNTIYF. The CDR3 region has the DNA TGTGCCAGCAGCGTAGACGGAAACACCATATATTTT.

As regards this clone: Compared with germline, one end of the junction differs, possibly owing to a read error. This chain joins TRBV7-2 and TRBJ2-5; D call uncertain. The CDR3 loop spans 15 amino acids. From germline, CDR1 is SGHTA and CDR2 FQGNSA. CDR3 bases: TGTGCCTGCAGCAACATAGGGCAGGCGTTCGAGACCCAGTACTTC. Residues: CACSNIGQAFETQYF. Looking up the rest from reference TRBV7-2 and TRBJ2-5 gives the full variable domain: GAGVSQSPSNKVTEKGKDVELRCDPISGHTALYWYRQSLGQGLEFLIYFQGNSAPDKSGLPSDRFSAERTGGSVSTLTIQRTQQEDSAVYLCACSNIGQAFETQYFGPGTRLLVL.

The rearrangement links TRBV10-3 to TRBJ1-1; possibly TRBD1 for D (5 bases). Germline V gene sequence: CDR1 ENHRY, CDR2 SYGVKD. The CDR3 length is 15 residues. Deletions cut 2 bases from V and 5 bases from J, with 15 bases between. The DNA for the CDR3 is TGTGCCATCAGTGAGGGACAACTACTAGGGACTGAAGCTTTCTTT. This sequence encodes CAISEGQLLGTEAFF.

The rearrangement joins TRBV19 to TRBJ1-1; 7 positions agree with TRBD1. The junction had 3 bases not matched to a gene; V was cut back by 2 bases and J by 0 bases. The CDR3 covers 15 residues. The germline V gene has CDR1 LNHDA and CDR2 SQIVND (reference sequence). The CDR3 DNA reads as TGTGCCAGTAGTATAAGGGGGCAACTGAACACTGAAGCTTTCTTT. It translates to CASSIRGQLNTEAFF.

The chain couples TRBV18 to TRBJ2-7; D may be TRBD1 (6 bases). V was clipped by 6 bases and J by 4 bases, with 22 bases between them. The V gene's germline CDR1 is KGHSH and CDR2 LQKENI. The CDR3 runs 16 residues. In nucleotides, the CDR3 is TGTGCCAGCTCCCCCCCCGGGACACCCCTGTCGTACGAGCAGTACTTC. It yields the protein CASSPPGTPLSYEQYF.

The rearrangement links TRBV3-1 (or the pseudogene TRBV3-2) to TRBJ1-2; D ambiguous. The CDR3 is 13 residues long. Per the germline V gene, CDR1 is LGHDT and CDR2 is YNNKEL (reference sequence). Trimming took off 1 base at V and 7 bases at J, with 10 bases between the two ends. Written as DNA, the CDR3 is TGTGCCAGCAGCCAAGGTCGAGAGCGTGGCTACACCTTC. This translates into CASSQGRERGYTF.

CDR3 sequence: CSVERPAGLYGYTF. DNA of the CDR3: TGCAGCGTTGAAAGGCCGGCAGGGTTATATGGCTACACCTTC. The rearrangement uses TRBV29-1 and TRBJ1-2, with D possibly matching TRBD1 (5 bases). The CDR3 covers 14 residues. The germline CDR1 and CDR2 sequences are SQVTM and ANQGSEA. The V and J ends lost 2 bases and 5 bases respectively, with 15 bases between them.

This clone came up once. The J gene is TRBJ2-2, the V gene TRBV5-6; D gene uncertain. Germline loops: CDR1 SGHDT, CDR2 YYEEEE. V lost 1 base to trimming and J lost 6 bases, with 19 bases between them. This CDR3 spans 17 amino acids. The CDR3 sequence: CASSLPKGNGWAGELFF. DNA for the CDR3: TGTGCCAGCAGCTTGCCGAAGGGAAATGGGTGGGCCGGGGAGCTGTTTTTT.

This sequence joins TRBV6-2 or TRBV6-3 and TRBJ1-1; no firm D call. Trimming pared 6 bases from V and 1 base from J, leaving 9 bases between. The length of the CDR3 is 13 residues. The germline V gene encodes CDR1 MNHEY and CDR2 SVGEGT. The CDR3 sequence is CASRPWSNTEAFF. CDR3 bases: TGTGCCAGCAGACCTTGGTCGAACACTGAAGCTTTCTTT.

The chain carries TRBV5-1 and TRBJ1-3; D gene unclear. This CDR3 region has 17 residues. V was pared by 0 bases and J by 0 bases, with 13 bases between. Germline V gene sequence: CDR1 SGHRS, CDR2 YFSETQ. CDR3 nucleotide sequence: TGCGCCAGCAGCTTGGAGGGCAGCATTTACTCTGGAAACACCATATATTTT. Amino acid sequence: CASSLEGSIYSGNTIYF. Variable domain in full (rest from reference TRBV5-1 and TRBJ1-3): KAGVTQTPRYLIKTRGQQVTLSCSPISGHRSVSWYQQTPGQGLQFLFEYFSETQRNKGNFPGRFSGRQFSNSRSEMNVSTLELGDSALYLCASSLEGSIYSGNTIYFGEGSWLTVV.

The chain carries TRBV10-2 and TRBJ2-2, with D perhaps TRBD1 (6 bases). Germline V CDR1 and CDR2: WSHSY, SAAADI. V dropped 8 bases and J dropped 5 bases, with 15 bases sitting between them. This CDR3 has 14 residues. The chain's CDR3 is CASGGQSRTGELFF. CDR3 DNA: TGCGCCAGCGGCGGACAGTCCAGGACCGGGGAGCTGTTTTTT.

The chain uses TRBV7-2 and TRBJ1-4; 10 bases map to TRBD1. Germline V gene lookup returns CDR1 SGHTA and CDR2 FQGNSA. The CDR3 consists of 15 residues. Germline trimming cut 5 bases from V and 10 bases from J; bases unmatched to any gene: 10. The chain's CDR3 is CASSLKGQGMGKLFF. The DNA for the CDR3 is TGTGCCAGCAGCCTGAAGGGACAGGGGATGGGAAAACTGTTTTTT.

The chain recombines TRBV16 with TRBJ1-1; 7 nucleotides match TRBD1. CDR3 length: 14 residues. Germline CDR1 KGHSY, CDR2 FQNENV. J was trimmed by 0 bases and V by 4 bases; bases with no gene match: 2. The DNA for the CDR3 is TGTGCCAGCAGCCGGGGACAGCTGAACACTGAAGCTTTCTTT. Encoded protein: CASSRGQLNTEAFF.

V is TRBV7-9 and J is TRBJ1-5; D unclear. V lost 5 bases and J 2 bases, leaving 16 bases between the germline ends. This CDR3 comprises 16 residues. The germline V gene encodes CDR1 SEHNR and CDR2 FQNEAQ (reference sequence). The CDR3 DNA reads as TGTGCCAGCAGCCCGAGGTGGTATGCCGGCAATCAGCCCCAGCATTTT. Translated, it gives CASSPRWYAGNQPQHF.

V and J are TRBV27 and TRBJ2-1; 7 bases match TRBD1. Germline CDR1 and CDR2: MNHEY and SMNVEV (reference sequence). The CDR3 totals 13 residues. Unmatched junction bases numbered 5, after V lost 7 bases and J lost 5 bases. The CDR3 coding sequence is TGTGCCAGCAATCGACAGGGCGACAATGAGCAGTTCTTC. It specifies CASNRQGDNEQFF.

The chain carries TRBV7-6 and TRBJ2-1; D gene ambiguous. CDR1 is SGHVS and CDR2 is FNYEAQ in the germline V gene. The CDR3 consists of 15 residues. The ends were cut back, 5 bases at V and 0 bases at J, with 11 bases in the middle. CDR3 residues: CASSLSGDSYNEQFF. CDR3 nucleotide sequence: TGTGCCAGCAGCCTTTCTGGGGACTCCTACAATGAGCAGTTCTTC.

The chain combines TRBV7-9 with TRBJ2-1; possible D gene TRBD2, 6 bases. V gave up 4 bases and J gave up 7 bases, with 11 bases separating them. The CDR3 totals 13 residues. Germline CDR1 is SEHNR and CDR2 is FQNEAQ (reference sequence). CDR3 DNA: TGTGCCAGCAGCTACCCGGGGGAGAATGAGCAGTTCTTC. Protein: CASSYPGENEQFF.

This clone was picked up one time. CDR3 nucleotide sequence: TGTGCCAGCAGGGTCCTCTTCGCAGATACGCAGTATTTT. Translated, it gives CASRVLFADTQYF. The chain is built from TRBV6-5 and TRBJ2-3; D remains ambiguous. V was shortened by 6 bases and J by 4 bases, with 11 bases between the two germline ends. Germline-derived CDR1 and CDR2 are MNHEY and SVGAGI. CDR3 size: 13 residues.

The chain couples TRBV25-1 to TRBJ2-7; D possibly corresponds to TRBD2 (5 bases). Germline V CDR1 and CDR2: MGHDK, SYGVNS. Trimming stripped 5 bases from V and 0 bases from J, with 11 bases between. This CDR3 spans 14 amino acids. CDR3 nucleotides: TGTGCCAGCAGTCGGGTGGGGAGCTCCTACGAGCAGTACTTC. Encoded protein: CASSRVGSSYEQYF.